The 14 T cell receptor beta chains below come from one sample, sequenced in a study of OX40 agonist ivuxolimab in advanced cancers. Sequenced by immunoSEQ multiplex PCR; TCRdb stores in-frame clones only, minus some. The sample contains 65,000 to 85,000 clones, roughly 85% of which appear only once. The material was CD4+ or CD8+ T cells sorted from blood, obtained in a trial of the OX40 agonist ivuxolimab. These receptor sequences come from an adult with an advanced solid tumor such as melanoma, head and neck, liver or kidney cancer.

This clone appeared once. The V and J genes are TRBV6-4 and TRBJ2-1; no firm D call. Germline V gives CDR1 MRHNA, CDR2 SNTAGT. The CDR3 is made up of 15 amino acids. The germline V and J ends were trimmed by 10 bases and 4 bases, with 20 bases remaining between them. In nucleotides, the CDR3 is TGTGCCACCATATACCTAGTTCGGATATACAATGAGCAGTTCTTC. Translation: CATIYLVRIYNEQFF.

This chain links TRBV5-1 with TRBJ2-3; the D gene could be TRBD1 or TRBD2 (5 bases each). Trimming shortened V by 5 bases and J by 9 bases, and 22 bases separated the two germline ends. CDR3 length: 15 amino acids. The germline V gene encodes CDR1 SGHRS and CDR2 YFSETQ. The CDR3 sequence: CASSPVGDPGGTQYF. The CDR3 DNA is TGCGCCAGCAGTCCCGTTGGGGACCCTGGCGGCACGCAGTATTTT.

V is TRBV19 and J is TRBJ1-5, with D perhaps TRBD1 (5 bases). V shed 8 bases and J shed 2 bases, with 16 bases lying between them. This CDR3 has 15 amino acids. The V gene's germline CDR1 is LNHDA and CDR2 SQIVND (reference sequence). The CDR3 DNA follows: TGTGCCAGTTGGGGGTCGGCTTCTGGCAATCAGCCCCAGCATTTT. Its translation is CASWGSASGNQPQHF.

This clone was detected once. The chain employs TRBV7-9 and TRBJ2-5; D not certain. This CDR3 is built from 14 residues. CDR1 is SEHNR, CDR2 FQNEAQ, per germline (reference sequence). The germline V and J ends were trimmed by 5 bases and 4 bases, with 14 bases remaining between them. This chain's CDR3 is CASSPSMNGETQYF. The CDR3, as DNA: TGTGCCAGCAGCCCCTCTATGAATGGAGAGACCCAGTACTTC.

The genes are TRBV21-1 and TRBJ1-1. TRBV21-1 is flagged as a pseudogene. The CDR3 covers 12 residues. CDR3 sequence: CASSNRGTEAFF. DNA of the CDR3: TGTGCCAGCAGCAACAGAGGCACTGAAGCTTTCTTT.

The chain is built from TRBV6-6 and TRBJ2-7; tentatively, D is TRBD1 (6 bases). CDR3 length equals 15 residues. Per the germline V gene, CDR1 is MNHNY and CDR2 is SVGAGI (reference sequence). Trimming took 0 bases from V and 3 from J, leaving 12 bases between them. CDR3 protein: CASSYSNSGVYEQYF. For the CDR3, the DNA is TGTGCCAGCAGTTACTCGAACTCAGGGGTCTACGAGCAGTACTTC.

The V gene is TRBV7-9, the J gene TRBJ2-4; tentative D call: TRBD2 (6 bases). Trimming pared 3 bases from V and 0 bases from J, leaving 15 bases between. Germline lookup yields CDR1 SEHNR and CDR2 FQNEAQ (reference sequence). CDR3 size: 17 residues. This chain's CDR3 is CASSLGGLGLAKNIQYF. The CDR3 bases are TGTGCCAGCAGCTTGGGAGGTTTGGGGCTAGCCAAAAACATTCAGTACTTC.

The rearrangement links TRBV11-2 to TRBJ2-1; 8 bases are shared with TRBD2. Germline V gives CDR1 SGHAT, CDR2 FQNNGV. The V and J ends lost 4 bases and 3 bases, in that order; junction bases with no gene match: 11. The CDR3 consists of 17 residues. The CDR3, as DNA: TGTGCCAGCAGCTCCGCGCAAGAGCGGGAGTTCTACAATGAGCAGTTCTTC. It encodes CASSSAQEREFYNEQFF.

This clone was counted between two and nine times. The chain joins TRBV11-2 to TRBJ2-7, with unresolved D. The V end lost 3 bases, the J end lost 6 bases, and 9 bases lay between the germline ends. The CDR3 has 12 amino acids. CDR1 is SGHAT and CDR2 is FQNNGV in the germline V gene. The CDR3 bases are TGTGCCAGCAGCTTGGTGGTCGGCGAGCAGTACTTC. This translates into CASSLVVGEQYF.

The chain recombines TRBV5-8 with TRBJ2-7; 8 bases align to TRBD2. This CDR3 region has 15 residues. Germline assignment: CDR1 SGHTS and CDR2 YDEGEE. The ends lost 4 bases at V and 9 bases at J; junction bases unmatched: 15. CDR3 bases: TGTGCCAGCAGCCCTGTAGGCCGGGGGGGATATGGGCAGTACTTC. It specifies CASSPVGRGGYGQYF.

The genes are TRBV2 and TRBJ2-3, with 12 positions matching TRBD2. The CDR3 spans 15 residues. The germline V gene has CDR1 SNHLY and CDR2 FYNNEI. V lost 8 bases to trimming and J lost 5 bases; unmatched junction nucleotides: 8. CDR3 DNA: TGTGCCAGCTCTAGCGGGAGGGGTTTGAGAGATACGCAGTATTTT. This encodes CASSSGRGLRDTQYF.

The CDR3: CASSPDRGDYTYEQYF. Written as DNA, the CDR3 is TGTGCCAGCAGTCCCGACAGGGGCGATTACACCTACGAGCAGTACTTC. The chain is built from TRBV27 and TRBJ2-7; 8 nucleotides line up with TRBD1. With 5 bases clipped from V and 2 bases from J, the junction kept 11 bases outside the gene matches. The CDR3 contains 16 residues. The germline CDR1 and CDR2 sequences are MNHEY and SMNVEV (reference sequence).

This clone was seen a handful of times. The rearrangement uses TRBV19 and TRBJ2-1; no definite D call. V lost 6 bases to trimming and J lost 0 bases, with 12 bases between them. Germline CDR1 LNHDA, CDR2 SQIVND (reference sequence). The CDR3 totals 15 residues. This CDR3 is CASRSLAHSYNEQFF. The CDR3 DNA sequence: TGTGCCAGTAGATCCCTGGCCCACTCCTACAATGAGCAGTTCTTC.

CDR3 protein: CASSQTLVQPGSYEQYF. In DNA form, the CDR3 reads TGTGCCAGCAGCCAGACCTTGGTGCAGCCGGGCTCCTACGAGCAGTACTTC. The V gene is TRBV7-9, the J gene TRBJ2-7; D gene uncertain. CDR1 and CDR2 from the germline V gene are SEHNR and FQNEAQ (reference sequence). Trimming shortened V by 5 bases and J by 0 bases, and 20 bases separated the two germline ends. The CDR3 has 17 amino acids. Complete variable domain (other parts from reference TRBV7-9 and TRBJ2-7): DTGVSQNPRHKITKRGQNVTFRCDPISEHNRLYWYRQTLGQGPEFLTYFQNEAQLEKSRLLSDRFSAERPKGSFSTLEIQRTEQGDSAMYLCASSQTLVQPGSYEQYFGPGTRLTVT.